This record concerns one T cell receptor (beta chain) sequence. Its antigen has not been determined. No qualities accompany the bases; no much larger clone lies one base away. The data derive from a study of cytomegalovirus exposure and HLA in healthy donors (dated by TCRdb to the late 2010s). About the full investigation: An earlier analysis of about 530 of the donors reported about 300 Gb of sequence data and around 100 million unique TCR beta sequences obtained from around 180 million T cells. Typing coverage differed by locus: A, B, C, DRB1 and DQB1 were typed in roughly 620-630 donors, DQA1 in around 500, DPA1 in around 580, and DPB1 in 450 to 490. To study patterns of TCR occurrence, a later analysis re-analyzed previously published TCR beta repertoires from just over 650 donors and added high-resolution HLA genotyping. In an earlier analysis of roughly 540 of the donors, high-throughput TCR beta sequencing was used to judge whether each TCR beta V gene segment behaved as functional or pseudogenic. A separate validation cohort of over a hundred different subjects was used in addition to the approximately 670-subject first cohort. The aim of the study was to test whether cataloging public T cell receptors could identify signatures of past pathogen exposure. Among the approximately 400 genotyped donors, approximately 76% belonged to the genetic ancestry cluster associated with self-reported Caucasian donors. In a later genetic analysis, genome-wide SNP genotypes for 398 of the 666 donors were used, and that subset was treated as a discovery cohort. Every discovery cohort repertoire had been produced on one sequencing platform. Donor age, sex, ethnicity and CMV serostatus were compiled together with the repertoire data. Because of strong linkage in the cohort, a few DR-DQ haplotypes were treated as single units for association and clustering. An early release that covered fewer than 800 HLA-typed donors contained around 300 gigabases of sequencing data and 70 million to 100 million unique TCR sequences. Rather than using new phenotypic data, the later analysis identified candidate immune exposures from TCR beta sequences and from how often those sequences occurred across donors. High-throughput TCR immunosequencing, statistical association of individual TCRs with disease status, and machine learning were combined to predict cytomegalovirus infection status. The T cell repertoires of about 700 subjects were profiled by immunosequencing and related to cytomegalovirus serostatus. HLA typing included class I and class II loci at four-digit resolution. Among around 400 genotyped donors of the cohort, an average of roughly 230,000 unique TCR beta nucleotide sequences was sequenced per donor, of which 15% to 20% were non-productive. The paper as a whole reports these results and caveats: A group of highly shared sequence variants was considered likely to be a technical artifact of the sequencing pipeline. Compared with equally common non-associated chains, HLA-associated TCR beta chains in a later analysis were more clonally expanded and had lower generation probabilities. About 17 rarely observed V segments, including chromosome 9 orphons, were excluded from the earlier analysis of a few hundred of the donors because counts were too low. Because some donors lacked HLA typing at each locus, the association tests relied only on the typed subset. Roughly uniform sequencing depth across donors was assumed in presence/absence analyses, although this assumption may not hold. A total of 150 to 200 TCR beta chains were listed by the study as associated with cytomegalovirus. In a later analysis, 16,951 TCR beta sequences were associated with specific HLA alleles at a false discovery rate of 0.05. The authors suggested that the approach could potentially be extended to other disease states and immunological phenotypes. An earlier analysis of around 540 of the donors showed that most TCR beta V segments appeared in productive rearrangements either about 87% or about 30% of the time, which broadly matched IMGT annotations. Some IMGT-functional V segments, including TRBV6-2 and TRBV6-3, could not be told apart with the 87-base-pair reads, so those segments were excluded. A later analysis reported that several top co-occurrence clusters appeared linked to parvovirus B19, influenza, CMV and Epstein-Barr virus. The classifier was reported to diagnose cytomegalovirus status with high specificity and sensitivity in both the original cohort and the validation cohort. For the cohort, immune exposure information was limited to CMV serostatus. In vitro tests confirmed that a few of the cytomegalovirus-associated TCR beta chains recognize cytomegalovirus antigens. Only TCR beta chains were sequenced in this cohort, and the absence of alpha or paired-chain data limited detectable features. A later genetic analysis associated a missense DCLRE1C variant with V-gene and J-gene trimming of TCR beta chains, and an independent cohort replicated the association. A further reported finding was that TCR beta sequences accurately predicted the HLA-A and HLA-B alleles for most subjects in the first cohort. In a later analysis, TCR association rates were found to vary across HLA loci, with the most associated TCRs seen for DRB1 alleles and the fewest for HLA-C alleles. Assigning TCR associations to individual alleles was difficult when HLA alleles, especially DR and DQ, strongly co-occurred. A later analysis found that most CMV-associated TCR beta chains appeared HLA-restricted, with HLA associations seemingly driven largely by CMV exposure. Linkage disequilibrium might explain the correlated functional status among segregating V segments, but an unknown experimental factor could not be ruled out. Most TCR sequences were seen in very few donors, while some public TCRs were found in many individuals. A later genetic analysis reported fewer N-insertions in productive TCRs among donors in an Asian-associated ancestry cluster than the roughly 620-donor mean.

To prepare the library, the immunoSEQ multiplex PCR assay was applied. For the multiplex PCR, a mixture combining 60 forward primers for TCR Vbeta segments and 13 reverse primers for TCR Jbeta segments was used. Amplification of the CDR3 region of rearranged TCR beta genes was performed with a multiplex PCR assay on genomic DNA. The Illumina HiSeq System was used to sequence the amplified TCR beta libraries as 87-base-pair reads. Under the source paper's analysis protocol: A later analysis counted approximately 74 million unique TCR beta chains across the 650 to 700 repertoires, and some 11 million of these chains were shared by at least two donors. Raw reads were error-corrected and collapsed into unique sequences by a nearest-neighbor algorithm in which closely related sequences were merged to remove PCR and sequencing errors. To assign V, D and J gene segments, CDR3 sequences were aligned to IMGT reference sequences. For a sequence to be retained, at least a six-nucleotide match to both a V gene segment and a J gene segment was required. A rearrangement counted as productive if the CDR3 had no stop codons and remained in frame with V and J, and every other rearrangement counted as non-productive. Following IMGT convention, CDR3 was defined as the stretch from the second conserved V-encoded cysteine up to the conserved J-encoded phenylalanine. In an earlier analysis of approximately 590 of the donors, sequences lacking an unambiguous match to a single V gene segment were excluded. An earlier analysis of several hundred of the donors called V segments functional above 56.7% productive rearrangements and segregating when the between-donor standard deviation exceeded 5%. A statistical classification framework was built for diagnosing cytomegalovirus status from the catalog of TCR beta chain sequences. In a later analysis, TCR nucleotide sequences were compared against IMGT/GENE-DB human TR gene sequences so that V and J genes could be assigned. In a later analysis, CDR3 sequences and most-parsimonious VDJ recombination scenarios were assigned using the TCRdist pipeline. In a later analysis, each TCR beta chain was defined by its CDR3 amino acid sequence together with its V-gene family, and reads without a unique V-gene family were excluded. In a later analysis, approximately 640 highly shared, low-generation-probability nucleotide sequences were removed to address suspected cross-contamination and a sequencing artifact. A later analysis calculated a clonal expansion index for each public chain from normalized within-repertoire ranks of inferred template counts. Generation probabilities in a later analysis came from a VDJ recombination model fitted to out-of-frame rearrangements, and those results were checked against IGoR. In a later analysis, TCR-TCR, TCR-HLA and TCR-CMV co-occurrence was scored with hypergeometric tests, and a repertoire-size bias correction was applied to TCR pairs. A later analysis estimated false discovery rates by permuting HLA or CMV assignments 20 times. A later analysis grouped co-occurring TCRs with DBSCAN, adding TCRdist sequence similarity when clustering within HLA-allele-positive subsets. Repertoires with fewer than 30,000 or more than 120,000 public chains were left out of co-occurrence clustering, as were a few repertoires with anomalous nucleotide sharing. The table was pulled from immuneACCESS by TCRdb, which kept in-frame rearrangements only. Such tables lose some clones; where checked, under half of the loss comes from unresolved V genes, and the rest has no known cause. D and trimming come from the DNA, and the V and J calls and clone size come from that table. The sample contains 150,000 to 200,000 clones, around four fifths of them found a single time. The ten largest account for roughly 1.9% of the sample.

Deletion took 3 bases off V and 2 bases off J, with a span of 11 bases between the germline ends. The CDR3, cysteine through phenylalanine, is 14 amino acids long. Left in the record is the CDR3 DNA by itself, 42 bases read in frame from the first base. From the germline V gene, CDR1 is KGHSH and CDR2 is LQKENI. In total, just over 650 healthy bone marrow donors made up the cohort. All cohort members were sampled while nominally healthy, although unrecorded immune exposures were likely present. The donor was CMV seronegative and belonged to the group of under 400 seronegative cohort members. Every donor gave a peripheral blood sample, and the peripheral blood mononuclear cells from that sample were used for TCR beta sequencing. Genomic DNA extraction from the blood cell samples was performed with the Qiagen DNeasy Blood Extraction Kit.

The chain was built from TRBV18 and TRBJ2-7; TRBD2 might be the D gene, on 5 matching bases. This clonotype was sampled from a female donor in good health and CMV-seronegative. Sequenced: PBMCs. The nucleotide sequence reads TGTGCCAGCTCACCCCCCCAGCGGACCTACGAGCAGTACTTC. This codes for CASSPPQRTYEQYF.